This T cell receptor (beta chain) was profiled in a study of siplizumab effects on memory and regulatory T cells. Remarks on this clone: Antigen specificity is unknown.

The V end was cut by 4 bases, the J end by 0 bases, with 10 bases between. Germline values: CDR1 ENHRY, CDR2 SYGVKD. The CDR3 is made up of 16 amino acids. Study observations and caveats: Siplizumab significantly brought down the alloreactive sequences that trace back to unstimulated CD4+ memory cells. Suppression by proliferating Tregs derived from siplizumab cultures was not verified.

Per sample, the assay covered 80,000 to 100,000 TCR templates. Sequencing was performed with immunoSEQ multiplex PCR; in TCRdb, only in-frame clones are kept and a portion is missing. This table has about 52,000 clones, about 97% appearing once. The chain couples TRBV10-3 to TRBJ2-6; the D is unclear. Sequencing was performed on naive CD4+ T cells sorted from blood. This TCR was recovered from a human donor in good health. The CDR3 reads CAISGTATSGANVLTF. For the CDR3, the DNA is TGTGCCATCAGTGGAACGGCGACCTCTGGGGCCAACGTCCTGACTTTC.